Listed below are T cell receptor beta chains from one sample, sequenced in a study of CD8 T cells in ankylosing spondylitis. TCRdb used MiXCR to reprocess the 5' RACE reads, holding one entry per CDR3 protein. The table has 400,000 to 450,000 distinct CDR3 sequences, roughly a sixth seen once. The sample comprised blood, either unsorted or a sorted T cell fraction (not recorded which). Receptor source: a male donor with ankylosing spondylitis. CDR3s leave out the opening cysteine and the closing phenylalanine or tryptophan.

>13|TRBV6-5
ASTPPGGMDNEQF
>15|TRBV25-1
ASSEMSGLAANNEQF
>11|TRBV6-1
ASRGHGGTEAF
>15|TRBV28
ASRPTGVSSGANVLT
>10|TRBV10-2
ASSEWGQPQH
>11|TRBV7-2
ASTSRQNTEAF
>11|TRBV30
AWSRQENTEAF
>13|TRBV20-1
SARKTSGSYNEQF
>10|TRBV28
ASRQLNQPQH
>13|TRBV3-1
ACSQNPVGSYEQY
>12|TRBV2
ASSRDTVHSPLH
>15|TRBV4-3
ASSQGIQGAGSYEQY
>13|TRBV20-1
SARVGADTTGELF
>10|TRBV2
ASSRLANEQF
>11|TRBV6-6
ASSYTEGTEAF
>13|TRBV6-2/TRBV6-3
ASSLAGASYNEQF
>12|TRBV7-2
ASSLVRAGNEQF
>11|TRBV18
ASHPGRSYEQY
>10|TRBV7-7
ASILSHNEQF
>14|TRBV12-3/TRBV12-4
ASSLYGGRVYNEQF
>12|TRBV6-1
ASGRTRGGNEQY
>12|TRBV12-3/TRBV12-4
ASSFLNSGNTIY
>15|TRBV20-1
SARGGGADATNEKLF
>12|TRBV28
ASKNQGGRQPQH
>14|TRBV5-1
ASGSSSGTSSYEQY
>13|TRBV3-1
ASSQGGGSNQPQH
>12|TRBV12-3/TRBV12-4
ASSWTGLNNEQF
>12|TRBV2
ASKIRDLVGTQY
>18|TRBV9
ASSVSQGIGVGISYNEQF
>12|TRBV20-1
SARVSGRGETQY
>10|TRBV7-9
ASSFDRYGYT
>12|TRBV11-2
ASSLVAAYNEQF
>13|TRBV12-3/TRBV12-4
ASSFSAGGIYGYT
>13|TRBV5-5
ASSRAPGVEGGYT
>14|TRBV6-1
ASRPGRAGHTDTQY
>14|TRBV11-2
ASSPLLTVSTDTQY
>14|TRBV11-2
ASSRLAGLRQETQY
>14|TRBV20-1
SARDRRFAKPDTQY
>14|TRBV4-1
ASSQDGGQGISPLH
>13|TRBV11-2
ASSSLKGLGQPQH
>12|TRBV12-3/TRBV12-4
ASSLVVGATAQY
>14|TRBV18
ASSPSGAGGNSPLH
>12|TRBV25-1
ASSAFHYNYGYT
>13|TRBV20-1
SARAAAGAYNEQF
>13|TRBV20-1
SAPTLDRGRSEQY
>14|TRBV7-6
ASSGQLNSYNSPLH
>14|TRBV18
ASSPPQSLAKNIQY
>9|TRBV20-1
SAQVQETQY
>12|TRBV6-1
ASRAGLTTYEQY
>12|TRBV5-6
ASSPDQRTDTQY
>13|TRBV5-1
ASRPGQTSSYEQY
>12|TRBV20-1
SPLAGGRGDTQY
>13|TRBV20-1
SATGAGGPADEQY
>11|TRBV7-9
ASSLAAGSEAF